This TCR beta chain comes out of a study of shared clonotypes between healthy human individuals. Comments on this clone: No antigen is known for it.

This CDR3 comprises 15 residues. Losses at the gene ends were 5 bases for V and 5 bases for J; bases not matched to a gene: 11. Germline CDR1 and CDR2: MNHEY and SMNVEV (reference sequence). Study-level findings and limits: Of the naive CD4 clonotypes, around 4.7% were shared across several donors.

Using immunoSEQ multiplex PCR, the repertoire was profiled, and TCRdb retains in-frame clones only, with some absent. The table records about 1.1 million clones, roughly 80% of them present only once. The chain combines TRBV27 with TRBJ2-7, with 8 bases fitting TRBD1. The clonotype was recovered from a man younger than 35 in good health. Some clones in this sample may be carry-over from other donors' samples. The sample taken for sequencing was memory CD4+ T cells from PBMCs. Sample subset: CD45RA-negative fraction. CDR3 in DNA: TGTGCCAGCAGTCCCGCTTGGACAGGGAAGAACGAGCAGTACTTC. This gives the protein CASSPAWTGKNEQYF.